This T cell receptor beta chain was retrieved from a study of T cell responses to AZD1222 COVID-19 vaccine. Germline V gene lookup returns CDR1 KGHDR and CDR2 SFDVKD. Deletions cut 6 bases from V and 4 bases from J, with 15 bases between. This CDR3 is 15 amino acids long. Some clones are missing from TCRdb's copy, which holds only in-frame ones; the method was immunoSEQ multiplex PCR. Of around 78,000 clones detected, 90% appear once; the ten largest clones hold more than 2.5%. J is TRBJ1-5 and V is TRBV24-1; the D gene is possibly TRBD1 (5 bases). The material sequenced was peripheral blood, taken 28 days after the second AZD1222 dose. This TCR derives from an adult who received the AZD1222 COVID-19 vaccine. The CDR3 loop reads CATSSGWGPNQPQHF. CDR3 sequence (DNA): TGTGCCACCAGTTCCGGGTGGGGCCCTAATCAGCCCCAGCATTTT.